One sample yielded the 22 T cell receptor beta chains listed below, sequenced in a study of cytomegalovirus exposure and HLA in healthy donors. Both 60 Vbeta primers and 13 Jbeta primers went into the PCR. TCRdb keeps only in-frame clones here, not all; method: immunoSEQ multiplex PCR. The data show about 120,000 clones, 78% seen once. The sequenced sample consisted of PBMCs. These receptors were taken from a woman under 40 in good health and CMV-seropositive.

The CDR3 spells CASSRGGLNTEAFF. CDR3 DNA: TGTGCCAGCTCCCGGGGGGGCTTGAACACTGAAGCTTTCTTT. The chain recombines TRBV9 with TRBJ1-1, with D perhaps TRBD1 (6 bases). Trimming removed 7 bases from V and 0 bases from J, with 13 bases in between. The CDR3 is made up of 14 amino acids. Germline CDR1 SGDLS, CDR2 YYNGEE.

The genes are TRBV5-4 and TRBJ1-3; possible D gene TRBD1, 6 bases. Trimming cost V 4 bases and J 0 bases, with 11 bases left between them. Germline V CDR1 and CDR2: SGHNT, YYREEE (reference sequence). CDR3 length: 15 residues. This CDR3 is CASSIKGGSGNTIYF. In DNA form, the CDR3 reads TGTGCCAGCAGCATTAAAGGGGGCTCTGGAAACACCATATATTTT. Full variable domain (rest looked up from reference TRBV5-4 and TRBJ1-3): ETGVTQSPTHLIKTRGQQVTLRCSSQSGHNTVSWYQQALGQGPQFIFQYYREEENGRGNFPPRFSGLQFPNYSSELNVNALELDDSALYLCASSIKGGSGNTIYFGEGSWLTVV.

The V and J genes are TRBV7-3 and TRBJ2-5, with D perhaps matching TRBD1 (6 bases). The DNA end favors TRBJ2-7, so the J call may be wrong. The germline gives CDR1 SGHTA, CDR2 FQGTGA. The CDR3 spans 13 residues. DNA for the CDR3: TGTGCCAGCAGCTTAGGGGGACACTACGAGCAGTACTTC. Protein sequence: CASSLGGHYEQYF.

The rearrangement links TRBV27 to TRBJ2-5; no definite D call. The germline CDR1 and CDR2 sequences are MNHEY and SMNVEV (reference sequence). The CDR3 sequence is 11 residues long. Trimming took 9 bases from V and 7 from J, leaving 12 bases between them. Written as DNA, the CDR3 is TGTGCCAGTGCGATAGGCGGGACCCAGTACTTC. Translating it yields CASAIGGTQYF.

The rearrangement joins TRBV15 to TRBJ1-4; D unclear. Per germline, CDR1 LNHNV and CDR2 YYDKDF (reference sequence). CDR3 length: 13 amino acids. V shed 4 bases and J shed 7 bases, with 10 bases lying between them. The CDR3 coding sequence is TGTGCCACCAGCATGGTAGTTAGTGAAAAACTGTTTTTT. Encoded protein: CATSMVVSEKLFF.

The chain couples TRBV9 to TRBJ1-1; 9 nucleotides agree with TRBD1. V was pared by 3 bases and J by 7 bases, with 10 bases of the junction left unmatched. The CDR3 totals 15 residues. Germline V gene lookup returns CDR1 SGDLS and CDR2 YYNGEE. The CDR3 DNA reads TGTGCCAGCAGCGCCCTGGGAACAGGGGGCTTTGAAGCTTTCTTT. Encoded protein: CASSALGTGGFEAFF.

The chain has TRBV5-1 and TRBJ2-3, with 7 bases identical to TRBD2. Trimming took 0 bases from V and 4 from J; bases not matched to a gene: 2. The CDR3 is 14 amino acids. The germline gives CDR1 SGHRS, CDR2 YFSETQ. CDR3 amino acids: CASSLGEGPDTQYF. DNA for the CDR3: TGCGCCAGCAGCTTGGGGGAGGGCCCAGATACGCAGTATTTT.

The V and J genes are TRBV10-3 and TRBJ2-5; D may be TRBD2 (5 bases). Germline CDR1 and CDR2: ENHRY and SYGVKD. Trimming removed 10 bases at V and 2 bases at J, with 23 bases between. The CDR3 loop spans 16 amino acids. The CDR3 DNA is TGTGCCACCGCCGCATGGGCCTGGGGAGAACAAGAGACCCAGTACTTC. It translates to CATAAWAWGEQETQYF.

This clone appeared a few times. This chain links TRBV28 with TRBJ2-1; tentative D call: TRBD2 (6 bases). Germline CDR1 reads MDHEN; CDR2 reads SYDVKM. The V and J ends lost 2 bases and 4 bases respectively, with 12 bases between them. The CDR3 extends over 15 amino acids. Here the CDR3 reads CASSLISGRYNEQFF. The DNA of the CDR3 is TGTGCCAGCAGTTTAATTAGCGGTCGTTACAATGAGCAGTTCTTC.

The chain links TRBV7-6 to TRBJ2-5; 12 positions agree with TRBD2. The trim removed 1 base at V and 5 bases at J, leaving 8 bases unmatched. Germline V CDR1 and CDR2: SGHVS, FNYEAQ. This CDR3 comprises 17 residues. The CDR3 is CASSLGTSGVYGETQYF. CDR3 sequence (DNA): TGTGCCAGCAGCTTAGGGACTAGCGGGGTCTACGGGGAGACCCAGTACTTC.

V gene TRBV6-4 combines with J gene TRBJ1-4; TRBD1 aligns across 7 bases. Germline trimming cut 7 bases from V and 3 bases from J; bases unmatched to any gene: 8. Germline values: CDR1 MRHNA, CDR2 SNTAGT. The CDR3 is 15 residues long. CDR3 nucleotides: TGTGCCAGCAAAAGGACGGGACAGTCTAATGAAAAACTGTTTTTT. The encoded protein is CASKRTGQSNEKLFF.

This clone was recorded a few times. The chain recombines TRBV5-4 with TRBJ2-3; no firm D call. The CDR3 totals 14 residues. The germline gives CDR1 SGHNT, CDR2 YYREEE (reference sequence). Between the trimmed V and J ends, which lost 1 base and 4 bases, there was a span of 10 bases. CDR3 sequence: CASSLISGSDTQYF. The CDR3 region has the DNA TGTGCCAGCAGCTTGATCTCAGGATCAGATACGCAGTATTTT.

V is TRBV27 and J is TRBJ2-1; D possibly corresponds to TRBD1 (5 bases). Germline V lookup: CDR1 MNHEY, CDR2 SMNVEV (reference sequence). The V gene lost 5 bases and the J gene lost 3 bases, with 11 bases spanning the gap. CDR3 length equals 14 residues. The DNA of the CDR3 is TGTGCCAGCAGTACAGGACCGATCTACAATGAGCAGTTCTTC. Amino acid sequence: CASSTGPIYNEQFF.

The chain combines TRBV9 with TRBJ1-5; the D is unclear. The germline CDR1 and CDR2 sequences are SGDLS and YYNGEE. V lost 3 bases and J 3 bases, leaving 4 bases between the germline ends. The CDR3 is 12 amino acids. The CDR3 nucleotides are TGTGCCAGCAGCGGGCACAATCAGCCCCAGCATTTT. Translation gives CASSGHNQPQHF.

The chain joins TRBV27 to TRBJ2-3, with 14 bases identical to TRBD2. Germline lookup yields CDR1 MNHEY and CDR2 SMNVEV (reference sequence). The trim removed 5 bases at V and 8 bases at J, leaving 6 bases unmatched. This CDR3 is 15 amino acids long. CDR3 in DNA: TGTGCCAGCAGTCCCGGACTAGCGGGGGGAGTTACGCAGTATTTT. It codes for CASSPGLAGGVTQYF.

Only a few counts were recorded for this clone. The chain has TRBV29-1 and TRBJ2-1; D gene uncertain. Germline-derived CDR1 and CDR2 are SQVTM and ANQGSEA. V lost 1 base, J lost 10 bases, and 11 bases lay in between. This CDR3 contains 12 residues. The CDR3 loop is CSVEASRVEQFF. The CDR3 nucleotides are TGCAGCGTTGAAGCGTCCCGCGTGGAGCAGTTCTTC.

This CDR3 reads CASSVLTAGNPYEQYF. The DNA for the CDR3 is TGTGCCAGCAGTGTACTAACGGCGGGCAATCCATACGAGCAGTACTTC. V is TRBV6-1 and J is TRBJ2-7, with D maybe TRBD2 (5 bases). V lost 4 bases, J lost 4 bases, and 20 bases lay in between. CDR3 size: 16 residues. Germline lookup yields CDR1 MNHNS and CDR2 SASEGT.

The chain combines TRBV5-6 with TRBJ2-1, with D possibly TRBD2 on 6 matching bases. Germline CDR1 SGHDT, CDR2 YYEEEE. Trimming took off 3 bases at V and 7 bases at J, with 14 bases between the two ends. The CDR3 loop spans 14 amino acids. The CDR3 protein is CASSWWGVGNEQFF. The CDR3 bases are TGTGCCAGCAGCTGGTGGGGGGTTGGAAATGAGCAGTTCTTC.

This chain's CDR3 is CASRTAKDSYNEQFF. DNA of the CDR3: TGTGCCAGCAGGACAGCAAAAGACTCCTACAATGAGCAGTTCTTC. J is TRBJ2-1 and V is TRBV6-5, with a possible D match to TRBD1 (5 bases). Germline V gives CDR1 MNHEY, CDR2 SVGAGI. The CDR3 contains 15 residues. Trimming cost V 6 bases and J 0 bases, with 12 bases left between them.

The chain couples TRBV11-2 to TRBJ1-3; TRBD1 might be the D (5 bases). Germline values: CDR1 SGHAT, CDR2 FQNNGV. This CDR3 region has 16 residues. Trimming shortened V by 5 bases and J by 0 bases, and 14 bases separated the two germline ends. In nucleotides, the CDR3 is TGTGCCAGCAGCAAAAGACAGTCCAGCTCTGGAAACACCATATATTTT. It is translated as CASSKRQSSSGNTIYF. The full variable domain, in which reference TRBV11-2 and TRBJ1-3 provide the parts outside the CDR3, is EAGVAQSPRYKIIEKRQSVAFWCNPISGHATLYWYQQILGQGPKLLIQFQNNGVVDDSQLPKDRFSAERLKGVDSTLKIQPAKLEDSAVYLCASSKRQSSSGNTIYFGEGSWLTVV.

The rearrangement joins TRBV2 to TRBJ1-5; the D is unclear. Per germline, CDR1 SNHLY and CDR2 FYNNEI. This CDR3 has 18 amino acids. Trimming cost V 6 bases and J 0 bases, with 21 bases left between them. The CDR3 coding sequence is TGTGCCAGCAGCGCGCCTCAGACGGAGATACTTAGCAATCAGCCCCAGCATTTT. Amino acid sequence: CASSAPQTEILSNQPQHF.

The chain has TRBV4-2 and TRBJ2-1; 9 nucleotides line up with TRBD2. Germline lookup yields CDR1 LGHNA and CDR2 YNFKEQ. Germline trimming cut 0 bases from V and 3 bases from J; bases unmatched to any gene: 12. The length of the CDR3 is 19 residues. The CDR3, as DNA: TGTGCCAGCAGCCAAGACCCCACTGCTAGCGGGGCCTACTACAATGAGCAGTTCTTC. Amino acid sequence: CASSQDPTASGAYYNEQFF.